These T cell receptor beta chains were read from a single sample in a study of blood T cells in healthy people across ages. TCRdb called the 5' RACE reads again in MiXCR, with one record for every CDR3 protein. The sample carries around 1.7 million distinct CDR3 sequences, roughly 27% recorded once. Input material: blood. The source is a young woman in good health. Both conserved end residues are part of each CDR3. A D gene is named only where the DNA matches it firmly. Part of the rows lack a size; the others show once, few, many or a class for expanded clones.

>17|-|TRBJ1-1|TRBV5-1|-
TGCGCCAGCAGCTTGGGGGGGGGACGGCCATTAGGCACTGAAGCTTTCTTT
CASSLGGGRPLGTEAFF
>13|many|TRBJ2-5|TRBV5-1|-
TGCGCCAGCAGCTCGGGACTGACAGAGACCCAGTACTTC
CASSSGLTETQYF
>12|few|TRBJ1-2|TRBV6-5|TRBD1
TGTGCCAGCAGTTCAGGGGGCCTTGGCTACACCTTC
CASSSGGLGYTF
>10|-|TRBJ2-1|TRBV12-3/TRBV12-4|-
TGTGCCGGCAGTTTATATGAGCAGTTCTTC
CAGSLYEQFF
>15|-|TRBJ2-5|TRBV4-2|-
TGTGACAGCAGCCAGTCCAGTGTGGTAGGAGAGTCCCAGTACTTC
CDSSQSSVVGESQYF
>17|few|TRBJ2-1|TRBV10-2|TRBD2
TGCGCCAGCAGCGAGCCCCACTCCCGACTAGCGGGGAATGAGCAGTTCTTC
CASSEPHSRLAGNEQFF
>11|few|TRBJ2-7|TRBV28|-
TGTGCCAGCAGTTTGGACTTGCAGCAGTACTTC
CASSLDLQQYF
>15|few|TRBJ2-7|TRBV5-1|TRBD2
TGCGCCAGCAGCTTGGTTAGCGGGGGGGACTACGAGCAGTACTTC
CASSLVSGGDYEQYF
>15|-|TRBJ2-7|TRBV7-3|-
TGTGCCAGCAACCCCTTAGGGGGAGGATTCTACGAGCAGTACTTC
CASNPLGGGFYEQYF
>21|-|TRBJ2-3|TRBV6-2/TRBV6-3|TRBD2
TGTGCCAGCAGCAAACCATTAAGAGGAGAGGCTAGCGGGAGGTTCACAGATACGCAGTATTTT
CASSKPLRGEASGRFTDTQYF
>13|many|TRBJ1-1|TRBV5-1|-
TGTGCCAGCAGCTTAGCGGAGAACACTGAAGCTTTCTTT
CASSLAENTEAFF
>13|few|TRBJ1-1|TRBV2|-
TGTGCCAGCAGCAGGGAGTGGAACACTGAAGCTTTCTTT
CASSREWNTEAFF
>16|few|TRBJ1-5|TRBV29-1|-
TGCAGCGTTGCTTTGGGTGGGGCAGGGAGCAATCAGCCCCAGCATTTT
CSVALGGAGSNQPQHF
>14|-|TRBJ1-2|TRBV20-1|-
TGCAGTGCTAGAGATTCGGGCAGGGATTATGGCTACACCTTC
CSARDSGRDYGYTF
>15|many|TRBJ2-5|TRBV6-6|-
TGTGCCAGCAGTTACCCAGGCGGTCGTGAAGAGACCCAGTACTTC
CASSYPGGREETQYF
>13|many|TRBJ2-7|TRBV7-9|-
TGTGCCAGCAGCTTACAGGGGTTCGGCGAGCAGTACTTC
CASSLQGFGEQYF
>15|-|TRBJ1-1|TRBV5-1|-
TGCGCCAGCAGCTTGGTGGACAGTTTGAACACTGAAGCTTTCTTT
CASSLVDSLNTEAFF
>16|-|TRBJ2-3|TRBV5-1|TRBD2
TGCGCCAGCAGATCTAGCGGGGGGGCCGTTGCAGATACGCAGTATTTT
CASRSSGGAVADTQYF
>14|many|TRBJ2-4|TRBV7-9|-
TGTGCCAGCAGCTTAGCTCTGGGAGCAAACATTCAGTACTTC
CASSLALGANIQYF
>14|few|TRBJ2-1|TRBV12-3/TRBV12-4|TRBD1
TGTGCCAGCTGGGCGGACAGGTCTTACAATGAGCAGTTCTTC
CASWADRSYNEQFF
>15|once|TRBJ2-1|TRBV7-9|-
TGTGCCAGCACCAAGGGAGACAGGGACTCCTACGAGCAGTTCTTC
CASTKGDRDSYEQFF
>15|few|TRBJ2-7|TRBV12-3/TRBV12-4|TRBD2
TGTGCCAGCCGCTTTAGCGGGGGATCCTACAATGAGCAGTACTTC
CASRFSGGSYNEQYF
>15|few|TRBJ2-7|TRBV7-6|TRBD2
TGTGCCAGCAGCTTAGGAAGCGGGGGGGCTAAAGAGCAGTACTTC
CASSLGSGGAKEQYF
>12|-|TRBJ1-4|TRBV18|-
TGTGCCAGCTCACCAAGAAAAGGGTGGCTGTTTTTT
CASSPRKGWLFF
>16|-|TRBJ2-7|TRBV7-2|-
TGTGCCAGCAGCTTCCTTGGGGGCAGGTACTCCTACGAGCAGTACTTC
CASSFLGGRYSYEQYF
>15|-|TRBJ2-2|TRBV12-3/TRBV12-4|TRBD1
TGTGCCAGCAGCGGACAGGGGACGAGCACCGGGGAGCTGTTTTTT
CASSGQGTSTGELFF
>16|few|TRBJ1-6|TRBV7-2|-
TGTGCCAGCAGCTTAGTTTTGGAAGTCGGTAATTCACCCCTCCACTTT
CASSLVLEVGNSPLHF
>15|many|TRBJ2-1|TRBV30|-
TGTGCCTGGAGCGCAGACAGCAACACCTACAATGAGCAGTTCTTC
CAWSADSNTYNEQFF
>17|-|TRBJ2-3|TRBV7-2|TRBD2
TGTGCCAGCAGCGCCTTGGGCGGAGCGGGGGGGAGAGATACGCAGTATTTT
CASSALGGAGGRDTQYF
>16|-|TRBJ2-5|TRBV7-9|TRBD2
TGTGCCAGCAGCTTTGATCCGGGGGGGCGTAAAGAGACCCAGTACTTC
CASSFDPGGRKETQYF
>15|-|TRBJ2-7|TRBV12-3/TRBV12-4|-
TGTGCCAGCAGTTCCACGGCAGGCGGGGCCTACGAGCAGTACTTC
CASSSTAGGAYEQYF
>16|-|TRBJ1-2|TRBV15|-
TGTGCCACCAGCAGAGGGACGGGTACACGCAGCTATGGCTACACCTTC
CATSRGTGTRSYGYTF
>13|many|TRBJ2-1|TRBV28|-
TGTGCCAGCAGCTCTAGCGGAGGGGGGGGGCAGTTCTTC
CASSSSGGGGQFF
>18|many|TRBJ2-5|TRBV15|TRBD2
TGTGCCACCAGCAGAGATGGCGGGAGGGCCCTGGGTAAAGAGACCCAGTACTTC
CATSRDGGRALGKETQYF
>16|few|TRBJ1-6|TRBV7-9|-
TGTGCCAGCAGCGCCAGGACAGCTGGACCCAATTCACCCCTCCACTTT
CASSARTAGPNSPLHF
>10|-|TRBJ2-7|TRBV3-1|-
TGCAAGACGAGGGAAATGGAGCAGTACTTC
CKTREMEQYF
>16|-|TRBJ2-4|TRBV7-2|TRBD1
TGTGCCAGCAGCTTAGTTGGGACAGGGGCAACTAGTGAGCAGTACTTC
CASSLVGTGATSEQYF
>14|-|TRBJ2-7|TRBV6-6|-
TGTGCCAGCACCTTTAGACTAGATTCCTACGAGCAGTACTTT
CASTFRLDSYEQYF
>14|-|TRBJ1-3|TRBV2|-
TGTGCCAGCAGTGAAATGGGGGATATCGGCACCATATATTTT
CASSEMGDIGTIYF
>15|few|TRBJ2-1|TRBV7-3|-
TGTGCCAGCAGCCATCTCGAGGGATCCTACAATGAGCAGTTCTTC
CASSHLEGSYNEQFF
>16|-|TRBJ2-1|TRBV7-9|TRBD2
TGTGCCAGCAGCCCCCTCGGGCGGGAGGGCGGCAATGAGCAGTTCTTC
CASSPLGREGGNEQFF